The 26 T cell receptor beta chains presented below share a single source sample, sequenced in a study of CXCR3-negative and CXCR3-positive naive CD8 T cells. Study observations and caveats: Relative to CXCR3-negative naive cells, CXCR3-positive naive cells had more hydrophobic TRB CDR3s.

UMI-labeled 5' RACE TRB cDNA libraries were prepared from the cells. With the 5' RACE reads reprocessed, TCRdb shows one record per CDR3 protein and no DNA. Recorded here are tens of thousands of distinct CDR3 sequences; the top ten clones represent around 5%. For these TCRs, the target antigens are not known. Specimen: naive CXCR3+ CD8+ T cells from blood. As to subset: CD45RO-CCR7+CD27+CD95- naive CD8+ T cells expressing CXCR3 (TNR3+). The source of these receptors is a human donor in good health. Some clones in this sample may be carry-over from other donors' samples.

The chain employs TRBV7-6 and TRBJ2-1; the TCRdb D gene call, TRBD2, has no DNA to confirm it. CDR3 length: 13 residues. From germline, CDR1 is SGHVS and CDR2 FNYEAQ. The CDR3: CASSLEYSGGLFF.

The gene calls are TRBV13 and TRBJ2-7; without DNA, the TCRdb call of TRBD1 cannot be checked. The CDR3 totals 16 residues. CDR1 PRHDT and CDR2 FYEKMQ come from the germline V gene (reference sequence). CDR3 in amino acids: CASSLPPGQGAYEQYF.

The V gene is TRBV6-6, the J gene TRBJ2-7; the TRBD1 assignment by TCRdb is unverifiable without DNA. Germline V gene sequence: CDR1 MNHNY, CDR2 SVGAGI (reference sequence). The CDR3 contains 14 residues. The CDR3 loop is CATGTGLGVYEQYF.

The gene calls are TRBV19 and TRBJ2-1; the TCRdb call, TRBD1, lacks DNA for checking. Germline CDR1 reads LNHDA; CDR2 reads SQIVND (reference sequence). The CDR3 is 17 amino acids. The CDR3 loop reads CASSIDLDSTPYNEQFF. Looking up the rest from reference TRBV19 and TRBJ2-1 gives the full variable domain: DGGITQSPKYLFRKEGQNVTLSCEQNLNHDAMYWYRQDPGQGLRLIYYSQIVNDFQKGDIAEGYSVSREKKESFPLTVTSAQKNPTAFYLCASSIDLDSTPYNEQFFGPGTRLTVL.

The V call is TRBV6-5, the J call TRBJ1-1. Looked up from germline, CDR1 is MNHEY and CDR2 is SVGAGI. CDR3 length equals 13 residues. The CDR3 reads CASSYSSLAEAFF.

The J gene is TRBJ1-1, the V gene TRBV10-3. CDR1 is ENHRY, CDR2 SYGVKD, per germline. This CDR3 has 12 residues. The CDR3 is CAISRGGTEAFF.

The gene calls are TRBV6-6 and TRBJ1-1; TCRdb lists TRBD1, though no DNA is available to test this call. CDR3 size: 13 residues. The germline V gene encodes CDR1 MNHNY and CDR2 SVGAGI (reference sequence). The CDR3 protein is CASSYSNIEGKIF.

The V and J genes are TRBV20-1 and TRBJ2-5; TCRdb calls TRBD1, which cannot be checked without DNA. The V gene's germline CDR1 is DFQATT and CDR2 SNEGSKA (reference sequence). The CDR3 covers 13 residues. The CDR3 loop reads CSARTDWEETQYF.

This CDR3 is CASSPFWSDYSNQPQHF. The chain uses TRBV7-8 and TRBJ1-5. CDR3 length: 17 residues. The germline CDR1 and CDR2 sequences are SGHVS and FQNEAQ.

The chain uses TRBV10-3 and TRBJ2-7; as DNA is missing, the TRBD1 call by TCRdb cannot be tested. The CDR3 length is 15 residues. CDR1 ENHRY and CDR2 SYGVKD come from the germline V gene. The CDR3 sequence: CAISVDRSSSYEQYF.

The chain is built from TRBV28 and TRBJ2-7. This CDR3 region has 13 residues. CDR1 is MDHEN and CDR2 is SYDVKM in the germline V gene. CDR3 in amino acids: CASSLQATYEQYF.

V gene TRBV6-2 or TRBV6-3 combines with J gene TRBJ2-1; the TCRdb call, TRBD1, lacks DNA for checking. The CDR3 sequence is 15 residues long. The germline V gene has CDR1 MNHEY and CDR2 SVGEGT. CDR3 amino acids: CATILALGIGNEQFF.

The rearrangement joins TRBV4-2 to TRBJ2-7; TCRdb's assignment of TRBD1 cannot be checked, as there is no DNA. Per germline, CDR1 LGHNA and CDR2 YNFKEQ. The CDR3 runs 14 residues. The CDR3 sequence: CASSHPGQGSEQYF.

The chain links TRBV27 to TRBJ2-1; TCRdb outputs TRBD2, but without DNA this stays unchecked. In germline, CDR1 is MNHEY, CDR2 SMNVEV (reference sequence). The length of the CDR3 is 18 residues. CDR3 residues: CASSWPSGVTSSYNEQFF.

The rearrangement joins TRBV27 to TRBJ2-3. This CDR3 is built from 15 residues. Germline CDR1 is MNHEY and CDR2 is SMNVEV (reference sequence). The CDR3 loop is CASSFGLASTDTQYF.

The V gene is TRBV7-6, the J gene TRBJ1-1. CDR1 SGHVS and CDR2 FNYEAQ come from the germline V gene. The CDR3 length is 13 residues. The CDR3 here is CASSSTLNTEAFF.

The gene calls are TRBV7-2 and TRBJ1-1; TCRdb's D gene call, TRBD1, goes unchecked for lack of DNA. The CDR3 length is 14 residues. From germline, CDR1 is SGHTA and CDR2 FQGNSA. The CDR3 protein is CASSPMGGSTEAFF.

The chain links TRBV29-1 to TRBJ2-7; TCRdb lists TRBD1, though no DNA is available to test this call. Germline CDR1 SQVTM, CDR2 ANQGSEA. The length of the CDR3 is 13 residues. The CDR3 region is CSVTGPLSYEQYF.

The chain has TRBV7-2 and TRBJ2-2; as DNA is missing, the TRBD2 call by TCRdb cannot be tested. This CDR3 contains 18 residues. Per germline, CDR1 SGHTA and CDR2 FQGNSA. CDR3 amino acids: CASSTEFVTGGQPGELFF.

This chain uses TRBV23-1 with TRBJ2-5; TCRdb names TRBD1, which stays unverified in the absence of DNA. TRBV23-1 is given ORF status, its function remaining uncertain. The CDR3 has 13 residues. The chain's CDR3 is CARSQGDLETQYF.

The CDR3 sequence is CSVSRTGSPTNTGELFF. This sequence joins TRBV29-1 and TRBJ2-2; the D call of TRBD1 rests on TCRdb alone, since no DNA is present to check it. The germline V gene encodes CDR1 SQVTM and CDR2 ANQGSEA. The CDR3 is made up of 17 amino acids.

The chain recombines TRBV5-5 with TRBJ2-1; TCRdb's D call, TRBD2, is unchecked because there is no DNA. The CDR3 extends over 15 amino acids. Germline V gene lookup returns CDR1 SGHKS and CDR2 YYEKEE (reference sequence). CDR3: CASSLVPSPYNEQFF.

This rearrangement joins TRBV14 to TRBJ2-1. The V gene's germline CDR1 is SGHDN and CDR2 FVKESK. The CDR3 length is 13 residues. The CDR3 spells CASSVVPHNEQFF. The complete variable domain, with remaining parts taken from reference TRBV14 and TRBJ2-1, reads EAGVTQFPSHSVIEKGQTVTLRCDPISGHDNLYWYRRVMGKEIKFLLHFVKESKQDESGMPNNRFLAERTGGTYSTLKVQPAELEDSGVYFCASSVVPHNEQFFGPGTRLTVL.

The rearrangement links TRBV7-9 to TRBJ2-1; with no DNA, the TCRdb D assignment of TRBD1 cannot be verified. This CDR3 has 15 residues. Germline CDR1 and CDR2: SEHNR and FQNEAQ (reference sequence). CDR3 sequence reads: CASSTVGGSYNEQFF. Together with reference TRBV7-9 and TRBJ2-1, the CDR3 gives the full variable domain: DTGVSQNPRHKITKRGQNVTFRCDPISEHNRLYWYRQTLGQGPEFLTYFQNEAQLEKSRLLSDRFSAERPKGSFSTLEIQRTEQGDSAMYLCASSTVGGSYNEQFFGPGTRLTVL.

The chain has TRBV6-2 or TRBV6-3 and TRBJ2-5; the TCRdb D gene call, TRBD1, has no DNA to confirm it. This CDR3 has 15 amino acids. CDR1 MNHEY and CDR2 SVGEGT come from the germline V gene. The CDR3 spells CASSYRQGAWETQYF.

The chain joins TRBV20-1 to TRBJ2-7. CDR1 DFQATT and CDR2 SNEGSKA come from the germline V gene (reference sequence). The CDR3 covers 11 residues. The CDR3 spells CSARDTHEQYF.